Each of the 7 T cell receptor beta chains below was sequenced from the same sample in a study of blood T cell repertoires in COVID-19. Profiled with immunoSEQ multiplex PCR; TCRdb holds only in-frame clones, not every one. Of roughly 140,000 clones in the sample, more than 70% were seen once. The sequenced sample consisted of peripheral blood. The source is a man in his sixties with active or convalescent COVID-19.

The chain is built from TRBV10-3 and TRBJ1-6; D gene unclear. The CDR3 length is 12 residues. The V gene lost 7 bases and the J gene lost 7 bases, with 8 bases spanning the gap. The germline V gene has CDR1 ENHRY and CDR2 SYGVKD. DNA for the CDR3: TGTGCCATCAATGCGGAAAATTCACCCCTCCACTTT. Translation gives CAINAENSPLHF.

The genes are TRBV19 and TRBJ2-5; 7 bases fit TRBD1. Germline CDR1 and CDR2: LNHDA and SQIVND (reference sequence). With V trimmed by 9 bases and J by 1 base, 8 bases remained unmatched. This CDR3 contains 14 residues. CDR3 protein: CASTATGSQETQYF. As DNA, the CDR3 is TGTGCCAGCACTGCGACAGGGAGCCAAGAGACCCAGTACTTC. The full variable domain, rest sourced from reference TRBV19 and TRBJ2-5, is DGGITQSPKYLFRKEGQNVTLSCEQNLNHDAMYWYRQDPGQGLRLIYYSQIVNDFQKGDIAEGYSVSREKKESFPLTVTSAQKNPTAFYLCASTATGSQETQYFGPGTRLLVL.

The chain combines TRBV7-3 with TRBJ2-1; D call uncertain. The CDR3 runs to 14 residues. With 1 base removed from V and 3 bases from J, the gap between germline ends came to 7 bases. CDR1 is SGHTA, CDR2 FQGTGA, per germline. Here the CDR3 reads CASSLNFGYNEQFF. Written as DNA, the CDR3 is TGTGCCAGCAGCTTAAACTTTGGCTACAATGAGCAGTTCTTC.

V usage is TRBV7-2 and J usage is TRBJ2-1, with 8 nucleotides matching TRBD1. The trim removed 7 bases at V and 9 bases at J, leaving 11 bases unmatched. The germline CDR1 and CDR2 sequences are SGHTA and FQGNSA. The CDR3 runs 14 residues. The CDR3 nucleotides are TGTGCCAGCATCGACAGGGGACGGTGGGGTGAGCAGTTCTTC. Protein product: CASIDRGRWGEQFF.

CDR3 coding DNA: TGTGCCAGCAGCCCATGGGATAGCGGGAGCGCAGATACGCAGTATTTT. Amino acids: CASSPWDSGSADTQYF. The chain couples TRBV7-3 to TRBJ2-3, with TRBD2 identical over 9 bases. This CDR3 contains 16 residues. Trimming at V came to 5 bases and at J to 4 bases, leaving 10 bases not matched to a gene. Germline V gene sequence: CDR1 SGHTA, CDR2 FQGTGA.

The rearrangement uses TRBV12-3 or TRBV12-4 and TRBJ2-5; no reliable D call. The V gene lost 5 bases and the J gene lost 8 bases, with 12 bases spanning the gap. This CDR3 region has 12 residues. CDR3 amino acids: CASSPTYETQYF. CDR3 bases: TGTGCCAGCAGTCCCACCTACGAAACCCAGTACTTC.

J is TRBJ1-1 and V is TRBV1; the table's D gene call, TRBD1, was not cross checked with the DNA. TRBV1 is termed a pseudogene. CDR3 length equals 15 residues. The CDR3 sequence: CTSRRKQGAETEAFF. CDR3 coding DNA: TGCACCAGCAGACGGAAACAGGGGGCGGAGACTGAAGCTTTCTTT.